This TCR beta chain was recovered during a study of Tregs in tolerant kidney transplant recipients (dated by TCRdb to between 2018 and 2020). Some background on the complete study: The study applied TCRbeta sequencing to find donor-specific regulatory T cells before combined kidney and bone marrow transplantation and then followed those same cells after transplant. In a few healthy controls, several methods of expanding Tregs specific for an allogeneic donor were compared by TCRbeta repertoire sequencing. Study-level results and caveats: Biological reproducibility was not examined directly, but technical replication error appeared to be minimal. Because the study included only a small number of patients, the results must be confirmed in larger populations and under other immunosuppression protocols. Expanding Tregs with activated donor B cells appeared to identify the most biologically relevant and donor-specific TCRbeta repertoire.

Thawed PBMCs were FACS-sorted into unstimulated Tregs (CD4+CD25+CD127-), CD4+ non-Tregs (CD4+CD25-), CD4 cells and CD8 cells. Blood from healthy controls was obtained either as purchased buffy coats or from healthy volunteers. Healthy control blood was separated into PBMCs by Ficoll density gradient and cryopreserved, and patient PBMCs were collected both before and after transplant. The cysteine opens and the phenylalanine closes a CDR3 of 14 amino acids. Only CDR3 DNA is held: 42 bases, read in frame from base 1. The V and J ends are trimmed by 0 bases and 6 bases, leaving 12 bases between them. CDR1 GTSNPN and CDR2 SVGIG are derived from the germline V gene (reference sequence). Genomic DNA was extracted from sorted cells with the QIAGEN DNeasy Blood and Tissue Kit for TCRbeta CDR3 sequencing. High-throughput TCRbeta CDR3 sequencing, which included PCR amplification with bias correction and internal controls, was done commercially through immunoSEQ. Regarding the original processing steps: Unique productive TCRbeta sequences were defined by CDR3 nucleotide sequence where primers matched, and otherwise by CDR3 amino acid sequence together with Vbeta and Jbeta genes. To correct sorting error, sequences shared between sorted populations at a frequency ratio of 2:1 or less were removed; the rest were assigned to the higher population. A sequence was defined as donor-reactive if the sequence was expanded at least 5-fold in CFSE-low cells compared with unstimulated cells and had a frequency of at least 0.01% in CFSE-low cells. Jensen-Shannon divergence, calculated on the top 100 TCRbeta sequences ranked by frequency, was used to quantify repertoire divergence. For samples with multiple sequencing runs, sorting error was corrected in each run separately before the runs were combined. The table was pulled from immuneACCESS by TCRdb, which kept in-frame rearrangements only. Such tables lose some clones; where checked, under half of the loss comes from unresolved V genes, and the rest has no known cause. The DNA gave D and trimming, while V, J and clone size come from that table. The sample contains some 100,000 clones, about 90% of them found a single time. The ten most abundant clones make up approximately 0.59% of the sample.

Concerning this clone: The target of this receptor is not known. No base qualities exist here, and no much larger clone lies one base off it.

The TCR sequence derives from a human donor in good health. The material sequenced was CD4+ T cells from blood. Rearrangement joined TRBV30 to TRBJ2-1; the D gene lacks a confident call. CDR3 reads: CAWSVSSFRNEQFF. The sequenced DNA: TGTGCCTGGAGTGTATCGTCCTTCCGCAATGAGCAGTTCTTC.